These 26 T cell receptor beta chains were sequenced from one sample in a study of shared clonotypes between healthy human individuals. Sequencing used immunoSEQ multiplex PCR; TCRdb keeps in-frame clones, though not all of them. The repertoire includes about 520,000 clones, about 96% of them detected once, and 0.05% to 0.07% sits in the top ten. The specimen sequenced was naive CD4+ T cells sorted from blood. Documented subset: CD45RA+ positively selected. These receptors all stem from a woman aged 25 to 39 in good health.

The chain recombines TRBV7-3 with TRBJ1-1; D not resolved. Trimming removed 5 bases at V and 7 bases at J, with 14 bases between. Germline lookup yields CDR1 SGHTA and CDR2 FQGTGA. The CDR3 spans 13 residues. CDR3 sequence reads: CASSPSGFGEAFF. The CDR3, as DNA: TGTGCCAGCAGCCCCAGCGGGTTCGGTGAAGCTTTCTTT.

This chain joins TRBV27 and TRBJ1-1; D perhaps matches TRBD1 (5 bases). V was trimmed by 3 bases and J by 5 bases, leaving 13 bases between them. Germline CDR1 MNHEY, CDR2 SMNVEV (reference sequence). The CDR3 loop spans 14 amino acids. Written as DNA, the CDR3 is TGTGCCAGCAGTTTTTCGAGGGGTTTTACTGAAGCTTTCTTT. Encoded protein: CASSFSRGFTEAFF.

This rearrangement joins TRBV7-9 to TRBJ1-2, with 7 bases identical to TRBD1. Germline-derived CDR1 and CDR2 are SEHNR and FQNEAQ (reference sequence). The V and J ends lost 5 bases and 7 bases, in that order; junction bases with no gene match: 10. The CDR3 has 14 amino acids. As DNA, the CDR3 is TGTGCCAGCAGCCAACTCGACAGGGCGGTTGGCTACACCTTC. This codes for CASSQLDRAVGYTF.

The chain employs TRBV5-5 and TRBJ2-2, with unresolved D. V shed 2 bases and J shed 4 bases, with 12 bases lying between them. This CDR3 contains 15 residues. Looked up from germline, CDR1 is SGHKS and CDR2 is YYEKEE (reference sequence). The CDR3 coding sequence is TGTGCCAGCAGCTTCGGCAGGCGGACCACCGGGGAGCTGTTTTTT. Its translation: CASSFGRRTTGELFF.

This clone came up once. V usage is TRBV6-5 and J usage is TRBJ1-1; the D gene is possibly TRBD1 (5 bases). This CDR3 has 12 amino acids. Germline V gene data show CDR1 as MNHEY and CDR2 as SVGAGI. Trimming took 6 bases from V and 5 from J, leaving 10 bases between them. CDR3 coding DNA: TGTGCCAGCAGCTCAGGGTGGACTGAAGCTTTCTTT. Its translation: CASSSGWTEAFF.

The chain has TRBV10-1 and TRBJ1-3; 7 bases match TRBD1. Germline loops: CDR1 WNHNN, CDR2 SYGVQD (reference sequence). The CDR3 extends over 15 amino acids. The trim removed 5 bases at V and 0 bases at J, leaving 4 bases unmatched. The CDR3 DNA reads TGCGCCAGCAGTAAGGGACAGACCTCTGGAAACACCATATATTTT. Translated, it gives CASSKGQTSGNTIYF.

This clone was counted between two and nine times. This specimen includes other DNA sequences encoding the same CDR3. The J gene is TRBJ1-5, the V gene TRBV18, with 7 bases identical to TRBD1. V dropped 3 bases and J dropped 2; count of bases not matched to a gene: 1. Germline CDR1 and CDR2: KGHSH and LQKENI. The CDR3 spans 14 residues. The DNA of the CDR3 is TGTGCCAGCTCACCCGACAGGGGCAATCAGCCCCAGCATTTT. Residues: CASSPDRGNQPQHF.

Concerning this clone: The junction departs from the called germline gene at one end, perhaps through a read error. CDR3 protein: CASREGTANTGELFF. The DNA of the CDR3 is TGTGCCAGCAGAGAAGGGACCGCGAACACCGGGGAGCTGTTTTTT. The chain employs TRBV2 and TRBJ2-2; D may be TRBD1 or TRBD2 (5 bases each). From germline, CDR1 is SNHLY and CDR2 FYNNEI. The CDR3 has 15 residues.

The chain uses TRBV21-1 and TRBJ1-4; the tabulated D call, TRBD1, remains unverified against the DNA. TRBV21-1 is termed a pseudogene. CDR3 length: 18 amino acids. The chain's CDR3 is CASSNKTFNAGWSEKLFF. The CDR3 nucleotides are TGTGCCAGCAGCAACAAAACTTTCAATGCAGGGTGGAGTGAAAAACTGTTTTTT.

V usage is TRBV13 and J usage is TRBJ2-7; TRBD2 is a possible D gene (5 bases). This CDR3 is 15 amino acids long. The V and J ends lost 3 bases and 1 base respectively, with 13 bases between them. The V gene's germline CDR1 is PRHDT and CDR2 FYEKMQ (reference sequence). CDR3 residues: CASSFSTRASYEQYF. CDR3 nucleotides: TGTGCCAGCAGCTTTAGTACTAGGGCTTCCTACGAGCAGTACTTC. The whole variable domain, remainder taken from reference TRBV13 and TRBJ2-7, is AAGVIQSPRHLIKEKRETATLKCYPIPRHDTVYWYQQGPGQDPQFLISFYEKMQSDKGSIPDRFSAQQFSDYHSELNMSSLELGDSALYFCASSFSTRASYEQYFGPGTRLTVT.

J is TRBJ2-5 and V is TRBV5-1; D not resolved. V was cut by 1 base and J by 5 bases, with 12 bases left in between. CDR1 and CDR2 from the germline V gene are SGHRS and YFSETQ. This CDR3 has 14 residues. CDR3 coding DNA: TGCGCCAGCAGCTTGATGGATCCTACGGAGACCCAGTACTTC. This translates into CASSLMDPTETQYF.

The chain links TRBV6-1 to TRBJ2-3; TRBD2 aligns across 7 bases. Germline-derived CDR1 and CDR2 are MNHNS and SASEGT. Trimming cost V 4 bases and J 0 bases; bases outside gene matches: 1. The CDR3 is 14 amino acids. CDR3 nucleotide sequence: TGTGCCAGCAGTGTACTAGCGAGCACAGATACGCAGTATTTT. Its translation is CASSVLASTDTQYF.

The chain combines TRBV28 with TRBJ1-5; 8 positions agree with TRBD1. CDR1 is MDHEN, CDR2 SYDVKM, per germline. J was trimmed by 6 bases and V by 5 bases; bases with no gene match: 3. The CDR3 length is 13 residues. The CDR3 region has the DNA TGTGCCAGCAGTCGGACAGGGACTCAGCCCCAGCATTTT. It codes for CASSRTGTQPQHF.

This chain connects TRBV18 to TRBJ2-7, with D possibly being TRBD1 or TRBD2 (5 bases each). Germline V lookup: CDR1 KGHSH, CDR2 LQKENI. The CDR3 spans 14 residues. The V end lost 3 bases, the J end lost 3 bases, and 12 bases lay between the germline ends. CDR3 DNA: TGTGCCAGCTCACCGTTGGGGGAAAACTACGAGCAGTACTTC. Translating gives CASSPLGENYEQYF. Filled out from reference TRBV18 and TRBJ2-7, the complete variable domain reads NAGVMQNPRHLVRRRGQEARLRCSPMKGHSHVYWYRQLPEEGLKFMVYLQKENIIDESGMPKERFSAEFPKEGPSILRIQQVVRGDSAAYFCASSPLGENYEQYFGPGTRLTVT.

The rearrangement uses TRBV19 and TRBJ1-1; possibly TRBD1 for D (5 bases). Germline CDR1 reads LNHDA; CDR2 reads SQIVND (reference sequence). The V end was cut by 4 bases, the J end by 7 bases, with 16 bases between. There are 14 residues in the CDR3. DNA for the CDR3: TGTGCCAGTAGTACGAAAGGGGTAAAAAGTGAAGCTTTCTTT. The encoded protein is CASSTKGVKSEAFF.

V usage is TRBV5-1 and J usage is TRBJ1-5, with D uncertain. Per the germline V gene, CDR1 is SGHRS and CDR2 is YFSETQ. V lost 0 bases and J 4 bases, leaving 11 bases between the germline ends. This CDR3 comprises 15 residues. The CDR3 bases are TGCGCCAGCAGCTTGGGGGCTGGGATAAATCAGCCCCAGCATTTT. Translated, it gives CASSLGAGINQPQHF.

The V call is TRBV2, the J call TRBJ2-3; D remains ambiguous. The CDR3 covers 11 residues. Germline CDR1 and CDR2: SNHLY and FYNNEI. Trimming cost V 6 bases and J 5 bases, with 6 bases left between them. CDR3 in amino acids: CASSLGDTQYF. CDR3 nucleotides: TGTGCCAGCAGCCTAGGAGATACGCAGTATTTT.

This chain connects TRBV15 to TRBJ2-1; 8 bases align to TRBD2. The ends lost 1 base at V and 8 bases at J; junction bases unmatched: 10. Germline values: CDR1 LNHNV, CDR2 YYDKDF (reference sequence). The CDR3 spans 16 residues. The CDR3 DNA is TGTGCCACCAGCAGAGGAGTTTGGCGGGAGGATCATGAGCAGTTCTTC. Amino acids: CATSRGVWREDHEQFF.

In DNA form, the CDR3 reads TGTGCCAGCTCGTCGGCGACCCGGCCCCAGCATTTT. This encodes CASSSATRPQHF. V is TRBV21-1 and J is TRBJ1-5. TRBV21-1 is listed as a pseudogene. This CDR3 contains 12 residues.

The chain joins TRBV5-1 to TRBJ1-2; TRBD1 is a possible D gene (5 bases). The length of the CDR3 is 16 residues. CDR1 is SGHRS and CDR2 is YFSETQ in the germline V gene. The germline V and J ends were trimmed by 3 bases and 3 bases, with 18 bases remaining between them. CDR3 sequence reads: CASSSGAGWQDYGYTF. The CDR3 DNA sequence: TGCGCCAGCAGCTCCGGGGCGGGATGGCAGGACTATGGCTACACCTTC.

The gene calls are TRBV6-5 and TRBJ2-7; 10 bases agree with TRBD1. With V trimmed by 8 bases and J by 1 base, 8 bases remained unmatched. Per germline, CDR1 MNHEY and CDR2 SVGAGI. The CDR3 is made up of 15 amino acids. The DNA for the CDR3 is TGTGCCAGCCGCCAGGGGGACAGGGGTTCCTACGAGCAGTACTTC. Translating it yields CASRQGDRGSYEQYF.

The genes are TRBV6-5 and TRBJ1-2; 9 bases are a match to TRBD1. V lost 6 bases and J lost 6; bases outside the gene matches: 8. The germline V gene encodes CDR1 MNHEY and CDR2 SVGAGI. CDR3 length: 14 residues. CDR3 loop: CASRQTGGVDGYTF. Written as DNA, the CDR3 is TGTGCCAGCAGACAAACAGGGGGCGTGGATGGCTACACCTTC.

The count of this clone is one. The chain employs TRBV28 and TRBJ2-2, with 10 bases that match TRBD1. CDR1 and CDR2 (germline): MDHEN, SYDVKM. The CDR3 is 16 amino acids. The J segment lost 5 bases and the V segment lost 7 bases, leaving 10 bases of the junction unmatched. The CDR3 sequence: CASTQGTGEGTGELFF. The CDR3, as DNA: TGTGCCAGCACCCAAGGGACAGGGGAGGGAACCGGGGAGCTGTTTTTT.

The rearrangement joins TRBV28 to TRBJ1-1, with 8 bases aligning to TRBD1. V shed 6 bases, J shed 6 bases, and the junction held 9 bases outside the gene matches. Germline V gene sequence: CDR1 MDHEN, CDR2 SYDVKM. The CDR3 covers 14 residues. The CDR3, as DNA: TGTGCCAGCAGCCCAGGGGGCTTGTTGCCTGAAGCTTTCTTT. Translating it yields CASSPGGLLPEAFF.

The CDR3 protein is CASSYSANGNTIYF. The DNA for the CDR3 is TGTGCCAGCAGTTACTCTGCGAATGGAAACACCATATATTTT. The chain recombines TRBV6-6 with TRBJ1-3; D remains unclear. This CDR3 has 14 amino acids. Per the germline V gene, CDR1 is MNHNY and CDR2 is SVGAGI (reference sequence). V was clipped by 0 bases and J by 3 bases, with 6 bases between them.

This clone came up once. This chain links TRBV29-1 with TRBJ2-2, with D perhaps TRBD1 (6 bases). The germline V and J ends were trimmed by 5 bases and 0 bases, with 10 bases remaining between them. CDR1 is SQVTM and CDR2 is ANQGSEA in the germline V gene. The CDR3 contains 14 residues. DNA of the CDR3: TGCAGCGTTCAATGGACAGCGAACACCGGGGAGCTGTTTTTT. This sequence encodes CSVQWTANTGELFF.